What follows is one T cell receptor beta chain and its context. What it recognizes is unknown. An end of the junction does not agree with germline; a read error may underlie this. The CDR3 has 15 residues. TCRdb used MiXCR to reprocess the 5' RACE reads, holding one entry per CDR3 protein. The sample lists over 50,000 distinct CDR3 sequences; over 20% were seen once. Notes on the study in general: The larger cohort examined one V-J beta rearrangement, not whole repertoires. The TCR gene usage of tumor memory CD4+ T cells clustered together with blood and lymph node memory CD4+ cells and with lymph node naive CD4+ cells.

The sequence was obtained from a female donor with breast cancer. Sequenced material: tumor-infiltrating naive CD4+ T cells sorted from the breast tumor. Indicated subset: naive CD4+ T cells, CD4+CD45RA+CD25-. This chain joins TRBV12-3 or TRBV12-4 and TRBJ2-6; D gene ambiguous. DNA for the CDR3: TGTGCCAGCAGTTTAGCCATTTCTGGGTCCAACGTCCTGACTTTC. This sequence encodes CASSLAISGSNVLTF.